A single T cell receptor (beta chain) is shown here with its context. This clone appeared a few times. Its antigen specificity is not known. No qualities accompany the bases; no much larger clone lies one base away. The cohort comprised hundreds of healthy bone marrow donors. All cohort members were sampled while nominally healthy, although unrecorded immune exposures were likely present. The donor was CMV seropositive and was included in the group of some 290 seropositive cohort members. Each donor provided a peripheral blood sample, and peripheral blood mononuclear cells were used for TCR beta sequencing. Genomic DNA was extracted from the blood cell samples with the Qiagen DNeasy Blood Extraction Kit. This entry is derived from a study of cytomegalovirus exposure and HLA in healthy donors (dated by TCRdb to about 2017). Notes on the research overall: An earlier analysis of 587 of the donors reported 276 Gb of sequence data and approximately 120 million unique TCR beta sequences obtained from 180 million or so T cells. In a later analysis, previously published TCR beta repertoires from several hundred donors were re-analyzed and high-resolution HLA genotyping was added so that TCR occurrence patterns could be studied. The study was designed to test whether signatures of past pathogen exposure could be identified by cataloging public T cell receptors. An earlier analysis of 587 of the donors used high-throughput TCR beta sequencing to judge whether each TCR beta V gene segment behaved as functional or pseudogenic. In a later genetic analysis, genome-wide SNP genotypes for about 55% of the roughly 700 donors were used, and that subset was treated as a discovery cohort. Donor age, sex, ethnicity and CMV serostatus were compiled alongside the repertoire data. The number of typed donors differed by locus: roughly 629-640 for A, B, C, DRB1 and DQB1; approximately 520 for DQA1; fewer than 610 for DPA1; and about 470 for DPB1. Besides the first cohort of roughly 700 subjects, a separate validation cohort made up of about 120 different subjects was used. The study used immunosequencing to profile the T cell repertoires of more than 650 subjects and linked those repertoires to cytomegalovirus serostatus. To predict cytomegalovirus infection status, the study brought together high-throughput TCR immunosequencing, statistical association of individual TCRs with disease status, and machine learning. Of the approximately 400 genotyped donors, less than 85% were placed in the genetic ancestry cluster associated with self-reported Caucasian donors. Across 398 genotyped donors of the cohort, an average of approximately 220,000 unique TCR beta nucleotide sequences per donor were sequenced, and around 19% of those sequences were non-productive. Every repertoire in the discovery cohort had been generated on one and the same sequencing platform. Rather than drawing on any new phenotypic data, the later analysis identified candidate immune exposures from TCR beta sequences and the way those sequences occurred across donors. Both class I and class II loci were covered by HLA typing, at four-digit resolution. About five DR-DQ haplotypes were handled as single units for association and clustering because linkage in the cohort was strong. Around 330 gigabases of sequencing data and around 80 million unique TCR sequences made up an early release that covered 500 to 650 HLA-typed donors. What the authors observed across the whole study: A total of some 180 TCR beta chains were listed by the study as associated with cytomegalovirus. Broadly in line with IMGT annotations, most TCR beta V segments showed up in productive rearrangements about 87% or about 30% of the time in an earlier analysis of several hundred of the donors. The classifier was reported to diagnose cytomegalovirus status with high specificity and sensitivity in both the original cohort and the validation cohort. In this cohort, only TCR beta chains were sequenced, and detectable features were limited by the absence of alpha or paired-chain data. In a later genetic analysis, fewer N-insertions in productive TCRs were reported among donors in an Asian-associated ancestry cluster than the roughly 700-donor mean. Because HLA typing was unavailable for some donors at each locus, only the typed subset was used in association tests. The 87-base-pair reads could not distinguish some IMGT-functional V segments, including TRBV6-2 and TRBV6-3, so those segments were excluded. Strong co-occurrence of HLA alleles, especially DR and DQ, made assigning TCR associations to individual alleles difficult. A cluster of highly shared sequence variants was judged likely to be a technical artifact of the sequencing pipeline. For the cohort, immune exposure information was limited to CMV serostatus. In a later analysis, the rate of TCR association differed among HLA loci, with DRB1 alleles having the most associated TCRs and HLA-C alleles having the fewest. Compared with equally common non-associated chains, HLA-associated TCR beta chains in a later analysis were more clonally expanded and had lower generation probabilities. A later analysis found that most CMV-associated TCR beta chains appeared HLA-restricted, with HLA associations seemingly driven largely by CMV exposure. A further reported finding was that TCR beta sequences accurately predicted the HLA-A and HLA-B alleles for most subjects in the first cohort. Fewer than 20 rarely observed V segments, including chromosome 9 orphons, were excluded from the earlier analysis of about 600 of the donors because counts were too low. It was suggested by the authors that the approach could potentially be generalized to other disease states and immunological phenotypes. Three of the identified cytomegalovirus-associated TCR beta chains were confirmed in vitro to be specific for cytomegalovirus antigens. In a later genetic analysis, a missense DCLRE1C variant was associated with V-gene and J-gene trimming of TCR beta chains, and the association was replicated in an independent cohort. In a later analysis, several top co-occurrence clusters were reported to appear linked to parvovirus B19, influenza, CMV and Epstein-Barr virus. Correlated functional status among segregating V segments might reflect linkage disequilibrium, but an unknown experimental factor could not be ruled out. At a false discovery rate of 0.05, a later analysis linked some 18,000 TCR beta sequences to specific HLA alleles. Most TCR sequences were seen in very few donors, while some public TCRs were found in many individuals. Sequencing depth was assumed to be roughly uniform across donors in the presence/absence analyses, though that assumption may not hold.

Including the terminal cysteine and phenylalanine, the CDR3 comprises 13 residues. Only the CDR3 part of the read is kept: 39 bases, read in frame from the first base. From a lookup of the germline V gene, CDR1 and CDR2 are MNHNS and SASEGT. Deletion took 10 bases off V and 5 bases off J, with a span of 17 bases between the germline ends. The method behind the library was the immunoSEQ multiplex PCR assay. The multiplex PCR relied on a mix of 60 forward primers for TCR Vbeta segments and 13 reverse primers for TCR Jbeta segments. A multiplex PCR assay on genomic DNA amplified the CDR3 region of rearranged TCR beta genes. Amplified TCR beta libraries were sequenced as 87-base-pair reads on the Illumina HiSeq System. Concerning the study's data processing: Across the 500 to 850 repertoires, a later analysis counted approximately 83 million unique TCR beta chains, approximately 12 million of which were shared by at least two donors. Raw reads were error-corrected and collapsed into unique sequences by a nearest-neighbor algorithm in which closely related sequences were merged to remove PCR and sequencing errors. V, D and J gene segments were assigned by aligning CDR3 sequences to IMGT reference sequences. For a sequence to be retained, at least a six-nucleotide match to both a V gene segment and a J gene segment was required. A rearrangement counted as productive if the CDR3 had no stop codons and remained in frame with V and J, and every other rearrangement counted as non-productive. Following IMGT convention, CDR3 was defined as the stretch from the second conserved V-encoded cysteine to the conserved J-encoded phenylalanine. In an earlier analysis of approximately 590 of the donors, sequences lacking an unambiguous match to a single V gene segment were excluded. In an earlier analysis of around 590 of the donors, a V segment was called functional when productive rearrangements were above 56.7%, and segregating when the standard deviation between donors exceeded 5%. A statistical classification framework was developed to diagnose cytomegalovirus status using the catalog of TCR beta chain sequences. V and J gene assignment, in a later analysis, came from comparing TCR nucleotide sequences with IMGT/GENE-DB human TR gene sequences. In a later analysis, CDR3 sequences and most-parsimonious VDJ recombination scenarios were assigned using the TCRdist pipeline. In a later analysis, each TCR beta chain was defined by its CDR3 amino acid sequence together with its V-gene family, and reads lacking a unique V-gene family were excluded. To address suspected cross-contamination and a sequencing artifact, a later analysis removed 592 highly shared, low-generation-probability nucleotide sequences. For each public chain, a later analysis derived a clonal expansion index from normalized ranks of inferred template counts within each repertoire. In a later analysis, generation probabilities were computed using a VDJ recombination model fitted to out-of-frame rearrangements, and the results were checked against IGoR. A later analysis scored TCR-TCR, TCR-HLA and TCR-CMV co-occurrence with hypergeometric tests, applying a repertoire-size bias correction to TCR pairs. A later analysis estimated false discovery rates by permuting HLA or CMV assignments 20 times. A later analysis grouped co-occurring TCRs with DBSCAN, adding TCRdist sequence similarity when clustering within HLA-allele-positive subsets. Repertoires with fewer than 30,000 or more than 120,000 public chains, plus five repertoires with anomalous nucleotide sharing, were excluded from co-occurrence clustering. The clones in this table, taken by TCRdb from immuneACCESS, are in-frame only. Not every clone is retained; where verified, under half of the shortfall comes from an unresolved V gene, and the cause of the rest is unknown. V and J calls and clone size are copied from that table; D and trimming were computed from the DNA. Here the sample has approximately 240,000 clones; 77% occur a single time. The top ten constitute less than 3.5% of the sample.

The receptor's source is a woman aged 55-70 years in good health and CMV-seropositive. Input material: PBMCs. The sequence links TRBV6-1 to TRBJ1-1; no D gene is confidently identified. The bases are TGTGCCAACATATATCCCGCGGGAACTGAAGCTTTCTTT. It codes for CANIYPAGTEAFF.